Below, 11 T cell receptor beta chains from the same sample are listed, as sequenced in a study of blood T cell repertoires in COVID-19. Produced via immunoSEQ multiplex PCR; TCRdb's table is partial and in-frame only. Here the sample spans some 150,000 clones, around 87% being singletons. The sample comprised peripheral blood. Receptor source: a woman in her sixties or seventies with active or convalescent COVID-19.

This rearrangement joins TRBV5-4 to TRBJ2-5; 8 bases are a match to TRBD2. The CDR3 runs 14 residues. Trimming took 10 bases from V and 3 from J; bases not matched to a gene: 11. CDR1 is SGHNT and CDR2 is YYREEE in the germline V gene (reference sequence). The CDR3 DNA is TGTGCCCAACGGGGGGGGATTACGGAAGAGACCCAGTACTTC. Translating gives CAQRGGITEETQYF.

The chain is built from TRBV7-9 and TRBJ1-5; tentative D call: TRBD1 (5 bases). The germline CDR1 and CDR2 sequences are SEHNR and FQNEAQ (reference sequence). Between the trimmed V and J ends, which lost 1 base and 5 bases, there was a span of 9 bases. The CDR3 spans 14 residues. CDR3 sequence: CASSLGRGHQPQHF. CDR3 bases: TGTGCCAGCAGCTTAGGGCGGGGACATCAGCCCCAGCATTTT.

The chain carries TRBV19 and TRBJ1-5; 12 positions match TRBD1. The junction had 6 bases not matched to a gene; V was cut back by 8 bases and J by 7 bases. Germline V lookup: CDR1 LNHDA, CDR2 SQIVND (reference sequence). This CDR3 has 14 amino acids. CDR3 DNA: TGTGCCAGTGAGGGGACAGGGGGCGAACAGCCCCAGCATTTT. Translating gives CASEGTGGEQPQHF.

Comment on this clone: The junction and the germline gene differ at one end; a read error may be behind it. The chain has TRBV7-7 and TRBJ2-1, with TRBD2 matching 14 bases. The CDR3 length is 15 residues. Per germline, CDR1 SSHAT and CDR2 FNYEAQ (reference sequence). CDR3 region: CASSPTSGGGNEQFF. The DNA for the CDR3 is TGTGCTAGCAGCCCGACTAGCGGGGGGGGCAATGAGCAGTTCTTC.

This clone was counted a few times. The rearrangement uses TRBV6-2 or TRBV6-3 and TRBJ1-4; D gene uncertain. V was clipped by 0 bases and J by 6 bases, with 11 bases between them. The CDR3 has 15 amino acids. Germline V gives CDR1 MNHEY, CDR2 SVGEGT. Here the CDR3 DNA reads TGTGCCAGCAGTTACTCACACGAGGTGTATGAAAAACTGTTTTTT. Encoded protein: CASSYSHEVYEKLFF.

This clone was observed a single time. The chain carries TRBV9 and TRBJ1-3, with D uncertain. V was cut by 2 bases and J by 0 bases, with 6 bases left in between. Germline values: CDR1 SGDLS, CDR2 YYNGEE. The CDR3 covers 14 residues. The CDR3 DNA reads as TGTGCCAGCAGCGTCTCCAGCTCTGGAAACACCATATATTTT. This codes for CASSVSSSGNTIYF.

CDR3: CASSPADYGYTF. The CDR3 DNA sequence: TGTGCCAGCAGCCCCGCAGATTATGGCTACACCTTC. The V and J genes are TRBV12-3 or TRBV12-4 and TRBJ1-2; D remains ambiguous. The CDR3 contains 12 residues. V shed 6 bases and J shed 5 bases, with 10 bases lying between them.

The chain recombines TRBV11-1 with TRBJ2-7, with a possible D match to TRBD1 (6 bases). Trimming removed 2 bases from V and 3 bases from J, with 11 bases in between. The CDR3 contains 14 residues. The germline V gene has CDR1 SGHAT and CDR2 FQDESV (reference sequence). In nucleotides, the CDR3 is TGTGCCAGCAGCTTACCGGACAGAAACTACGAGCAGTACTTC. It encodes CASSLPDRNYEQYF.

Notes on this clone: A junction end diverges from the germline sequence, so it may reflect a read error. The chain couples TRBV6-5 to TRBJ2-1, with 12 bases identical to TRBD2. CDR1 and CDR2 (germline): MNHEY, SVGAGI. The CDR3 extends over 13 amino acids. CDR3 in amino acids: CASTVLAGGPRIF. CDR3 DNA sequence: TGTGCCAGCACCGTACTAGCGGGGGGCCCCAGGATCTTC.

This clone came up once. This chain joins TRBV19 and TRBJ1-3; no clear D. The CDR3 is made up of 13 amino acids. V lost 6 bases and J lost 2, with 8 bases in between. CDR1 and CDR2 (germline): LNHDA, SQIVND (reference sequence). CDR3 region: CASSGLAGNTIYF. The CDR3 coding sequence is TGTGCCAGTAGCGGACTCGCTGGAAACACCATATATTTT.

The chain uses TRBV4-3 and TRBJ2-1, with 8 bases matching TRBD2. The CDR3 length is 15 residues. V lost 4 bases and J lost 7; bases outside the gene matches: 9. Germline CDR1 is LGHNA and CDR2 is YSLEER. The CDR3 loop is CASSRPSGGVNEQFF. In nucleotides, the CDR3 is TGCGCCAGCAGCCGGCCAAGCGGGGGCGTAAATGAGCAGTTCTTC.